This T cell receptor (beta chain) was recovered during a study of blood T cell repertoires in COVID-19. The method was immunoSEQ multiplex PCR; TCRdb's version includes in-frame clones alone and lacks a portion of them. Among some 45,000 clones listed, about 85% were seen once. The CDR3 covers 15 residues. The germline CDR1 and CDR2 sequences are MDHEN and SYDVKM. Deletions cut 10 bases from V and 6 bases from J, with 25 bases between. The genes are TRBV28 and TRBJ2-7; D may be TRBD1 (5 bases). What was sequenced was peripheral blood. The TCR was taken from a woman of 80 years or more with acute or convalescent COVID-19. The CDR3 reads CAISVWGMGLSEQYF. Here the CDR3 DNA reads TGTGCCATCAGCGTGTGGGGAATGGGGCTGAGCGAGCAGTACTTC.